This entry features one T cell receptor (beta chain) sequence. The antigen it binds to is not known. No base quality values were provided; no much bigger clone lies one nucleotide off. Hyperthyroidism patients were aged 18 to 65 years and newly diagnosed, with disease duration of less than 2 months. Exclusion was applied to patients with uncontrolled infections, other autoimmune diseases, pregnancy or lactation. Diagnoses were based on clinical symptoms, serum thyroxine and TRAb, thyroid ultrasound and orbital computed tomography. For progressor patients, blood was drawn at the first diagnosis of hyperthyroidism, before any ophthalmopathy symptoms had appeared. Ficoll-Paque density gradient centrifugation was used to isolate PBMCs from approximately 10 ml of fresh peripheral blood. Patients classed as progressors first received a Graves' hyperthyroidism diagnosis and then went on to develop ophthalmopathy during follow-up. Total RNA was extracted with Trizol reagent, and quality was checked on an Agilent 2100 Bioanalyzer.

The sample is drawn from a study of T cells in Graves' hyperthyroidism and ophthalmopathy (dated by TCRdb to between 2017 and 2020). About the study as a whole: Peripheral blood was sampled at the time of initial diagnosis, prior to any treatment. To identify TCR V-J signatures that set the groups apart, the researchers used a discovery cohort of about a hundred patients, made up of 40 to 45 with Graves' ophthalmopathy and 57 with stable Graves' hyperthyroidism. Whether ophthalmopathy could be predicted prospectively was tested in an independent validation cohort made up of about 18 hyperthyroidism patients plus 17 patients who later progressed to ophthalmopathy. The roughly 100 discovery patients were randomly split 7:3 into training and test sets. The study also compared thyroid tissue and blood T-cell repertoires from about 6 Graves' hyperthyroidism patients. After sampling, hyperthyroidism patients received methimazole starting at 30 mg daily, and ophthalmopathy patients received high-dose intravenous methylprednisolone. According to the paper, TCR Vbeta CDR3 sequencing was carried out on more than 120 peripheral blood samples, which came from under 50 ophthalmopathy, 80 or so hyperthyroidism and roughly 17 progressor patients. What the study reported, not specific to this receptor: Blood samples also contained most of the expanded thyroid clonotypes (frequency above 0.001), which suggests that blood repertoires may reflect thyroid immune responses. In validation, progression to ophthalmopathy was predicted by the model with around 70% sensitivity and approximately 78% specificity, a median of approximately 6.5 months before onset. In cross-validation, a model built on a 13 V-J signature told ophthalmopathy apart from stable hyperthyroidism with roughly 87% sensitivity and roughly 81% specificity, and in testing the same model reached 80%/75%. No statistical method was used to set the sample size in advance, and investigators knew the group allocation.

The TCR beta CDR3 regions were amplified from the RNA transcripts. The first round of RT-PCR for the TCR CDR3 was performed with the HTBI primer set and the Qiagen OneStep RT-PCR kit. Libraries were constructed in a second round of multiplex PCR, after which size selection and purification were performed. Paired-end sequencing of the libraries was performed with 100 bp reads on an Illumina HiSeq2000. Per the authors' processing: SOAPnuke was used to process the raw data, with reads discarded if the reads contained adapters or uncalled bases, had a mean Phred below 15, or lacked an exact constant-primer or identifier match. High-quality paired reads were merged using COPE v1.2.5, and each unique nucleotide sequence was defined as a clonotype. MiTCR v1.1 was used to align clonotypes to the IMGT TRBV, TRBD and TRBJ reference segments. The analysis included only V-J combinations with a frequency above 0.0001, which together covered 99% to 99.2% of the repertoires. The TCS score was defined as F50 (clonal expansion) divided by E x V (chaos), with BLOSUM62-based TCRdist calculated between CDR3 peptides within each V-J. Welch's t-statistics and random forest reduced roughly 530 V-J features to 13, which were used in a naive Bayes classifier (R e1071). TCRdb handled the public reads itself, with Q25 trimming in fastp and clone calling in MiXCR, and kept productive beta chains. Every entry covers one CDR3 protein and lists the most common genes and DNA from its rows. These V and J calls rely on TCRdb rather than the paper's analysis. Present in this sample are around 700,000 distinct CDR3 sequences, about 19% of which were seen just once. Over 15% of the sample belongs to the ten largest clones.

The germline V end is reduced by 5 bases and the J end by 2 bases; junction bases left unmatched: 10. The CDR3 sequence holds 16 residues, the cysteine and phenylalanine included. Kept here is only the CDR3 DNA, which spans 48 bases and is read in frame from base 1. The germline V gene encodes CDR1 MNHNS and CDR2 SASEGT. Specimen: blood. This clonotype was obtained from a woman in her 50s with Graves' hyperthyroidism that later progressed to Graves' ophthalmopathy. The chain links TRBV6-1 with TRBJ2-3; 7 middle bases align to TRBD1. The nucleotides read TGTGCCAGCAGTCACCCAGGGACAGAATACACAGATACGCAGTATTTT. This encodes CASSHPGTEYTDTQYF.